This TCR beta chain was retrieved from a study of post-analysis software for immune sequencing data. Study-level findings and limits: Higher frequency in patients than in controls was seen for five TRBV segments, with TRBV5-6, TRBV5-1 and TRBV20-1 among them.

Remarks on this clonotype: Antigen: not known.

Researchers reported that TCR beta cDNA libraries carried unique molecular identifiers. One entry per CDR3 protein, called by TCRdb with MiXCR from the PCR reads. The sample includes some 890,000 distinct CDR3 sequences, under 70% of them seen just once. The CDR3 totals 14 residues. CDR1 SGHDT and CDR2 YYEEEE come from the germline V gene. V gave up 4 bases and J gave up 7 bases, with 17 bases separating them. The V and J genes are TRBV5-6 and TRBJ1-2; D uncertain. This sequence was found in a girl between 10 and 17 years old with multiple sclerosis. Source material: blood. The CDR3 DNA sequence: TGTGCCAGCAGCCCCGGGCCCCAAAACGGTGGCTACACCTTC. It yields the protein CASSPGPQNGGYTF.